This TCR beta chain derives from a study of CD8+CD57+ T cells in acquired aplastic anemia. Study-wide results and limits: In common between the patients and the controls were some 28 CD8+ CDR3 sequences. Patients were compared with controls for CD8+ Simpson's diversity, and no significant difference emerged.

This CDR3 has 12 amino acids. Germline-derived CDR1 and CDR2 are SGHTA and FQGNSA. V lost 1 base to trimming and J lost 6 bases, with 5 bases between them. This clonotype was counted only a few times. Its specificity is unknown. TCR beta VDJ and CDR3 profiling used genomic DNA as template. TCRdb reprocessed the reads with MiXCR, giving one entry per CDR3 protein. The table lists approximately 200,000 distinct CDR3 sequences, roughly 64% of them singletons. The sequence was collected from a human donor with severe aplastic anemia or a healthy control (not recorded which). The gene calls are TRBV7-2 and TRBJ2-3; no clear D gene. Specimen: sorted CD4+, CD8+, or CD8+CD57+ T cells (not recorded which) from PBMCs. Written as DNA, the CDR3 is TGTGCCAGCAGCTTAGGCCTCGATACGCAGTATTTT. Protein: CASSLGLDTQYF.